This T cell receptor (beta chain) was observed in a study of shared clonotypes between healthy human individuals. Overall study context: Each donor's CD4 naive and CD4 memory cells filled three plates apiece, CD8 naive two, and CD8 memory one.

Study conclusions and caveats: Sampling involved blood alone; tissue repertoires likely differ. Among non-shared clonotypes, generation probabilities were lower than among those shared by all four donors.

Naive CD8 populations comprised CD45RO-negative cells positively selected for CCR7, excluding terminally differentiated effector memory CD45RA+ cells. In the case of this clone: Its target is not known.

The authors distributed each subset's genomic DNA evenly over several immunoSEQ plates. Profiling relied on immunoSEQ multiplex PCR, and the TCRdb table lists in-frame clones only, not all of them. Found here are hundreds of thousands of clones, approximately 96% of them singletons; the top ten hold about 0.11%. The V and J ends lost 4 bases and 1 base respectively, with 17 bases between them. CDR3 size: 17 residues. The sequence derives from a woman aged 25-40 years in good health. The gene calls are TRBV6-7 and TRBJ2-4, with a tentative D call TRBD2 (6 bases). TRBV6-7 is an open reading frame whose function is uncertain. The sequenced sample was naive CD8+ T cells sorted from blood. The CDR3 DNA is TGTGCCAGCAGTTCCTCTCCGGGGCGGGGTGCCAAAAACATTCAGTACTTC. As protein: CASSSSPGRGAKNIQYF.